This TCR beta chain was sequenced for a study of patients and donors after allogeneic stem cell transplantation. This clonotype was counted ten times or more. From the RT-PCR reads, TCRdb called clonotypes with MiXCR, one entry per CDR3 protein. The sample carries roughly 940,000 distinct CDR3 sequences, approximately 19% recorded once. The trim removed 6 bases at V and 7 bases at J, leaving 10 bases unmatched. The germline V gene has CDR1 ENHRY and CDR2 SYGVKD. The CDR3 has 15 amino acids. The chain recombines TRBV10-3 with TRBJ1-4; the match to TRBD1 covers 8 bases. The clonotype comes from a human donor who was either an allogeneic HSCT recipient or a stem cell or donor lymphocyte infusion donor (not recorded which). It is not recorded whose cells these are; they may come from a transplant donor. Source material: blood, either unsorted or a sorted T cell fraction (not recorded which). In nucleotides, the CDR3 is TGTGCCATCAGCGACTCAGGGGGCAAGAGTGAAAAACTGTTTTTT. The encoded protein is CAISDSGGKSEKLFF.